The subject of this entry is one T cell receptor (beta chain). Its antigen is currently not known. The record has no base qualities; no much larger clone is one base away. The data were taken from a study of cytomegalovirus exposure and HLA in healthy donors (dated 2017 in TCRdb). Context from the whole study: A later analysis indicated that the roughly 120 validation repertoires were generated on the platform also employed for the 670 or so repertoires of the first cohort. A separate validation cohort of roughly 130 different subjects was used in addition to the roughly 620-subject first cohort. The study aimed to test whether signatures of past pathogen exposure could be identified by cataloging public T cell receptors. To predict cytomegalovirus infection status, the study brought together high-throughput TCR immunosequencing, statistical association of individual TCRs with disease status, and machine learning. The investigation overall reported the following: The authors suggested that the approach could potentially be generalized to other disease states and immunological phenotypes. In the study, around 150 TCR beta chains were listed as associated with cytomegalovirus. In both the original and validation cohorts, the classifier was reported to diagnose cytomegalovirus status with high specificity and sensitivity. Across donors, most TCR sequences were observed very rarely, whereas some public TCRs were present in many individuals. In vitro tests confirmed that a few of the cytomegalovirus-associated TCR beta chains recognize cytomegalovirus antigens. The validation cohort had no HLA typing available for a later analysis, so co-occurrence within that cohort was assessed over all 120 or so repertoires. Of the cluster scores, roughly 95% were above 0 in a later analysis, which found that TCRs clustered in the first cohort also tended to co-occur in the approximately 120 validation repertoires.

Libraries were made using the immunoSEQ multiplex PCR assay. Turning to the authors' computational methods: A statistical classification framework was built to diagnose cytomegalovirus status from the catalog of TCR beta chain sequences. TCRdb's version of the immuneACCESS table is confined to in-frame rearrangements and falls short of the full clone set. An unresolved V gene accounts for under half of the shortfall where checked; the remainder is of unknown origin. D and trimming come from the DNA, and the V and J calls and clone size come from that table. The sample table contains under 60,000 clones; only one count was recorded for 88% of them. Jointly, the top ten make up about 7% of the sample. The donors belonged to the validation cohort of about 120 subjects, which was separate from the roughly 670-subject first cohort. The CDR3 has 15 amino acids, counting the end cysteine and phenylalanine. The sequence is cut down to CDR3 DNA, 45 bases in frame from base 1. According to the germline V gene, CDR1 reads SNHLY and CDR2 reads FYNNEI. Germline trimming: 4 bases from V, 4 bases from J; junction bases outside gene matches: 6.

This TCR came from a woman aged 25 to 45 in good health and CMV-seronegative. The chain joins TRBV2 to TRBJ1-5, and 8 junction bases match TRBD1. The source material was PBMCs. The CDR3 reads as follows: CASSVRRGLNQPQHF. The DNA sequence is given as TGTGCCAGCAGTGTCCGCAGGGGGCTGAATCAGCCCCAGCATTTT.